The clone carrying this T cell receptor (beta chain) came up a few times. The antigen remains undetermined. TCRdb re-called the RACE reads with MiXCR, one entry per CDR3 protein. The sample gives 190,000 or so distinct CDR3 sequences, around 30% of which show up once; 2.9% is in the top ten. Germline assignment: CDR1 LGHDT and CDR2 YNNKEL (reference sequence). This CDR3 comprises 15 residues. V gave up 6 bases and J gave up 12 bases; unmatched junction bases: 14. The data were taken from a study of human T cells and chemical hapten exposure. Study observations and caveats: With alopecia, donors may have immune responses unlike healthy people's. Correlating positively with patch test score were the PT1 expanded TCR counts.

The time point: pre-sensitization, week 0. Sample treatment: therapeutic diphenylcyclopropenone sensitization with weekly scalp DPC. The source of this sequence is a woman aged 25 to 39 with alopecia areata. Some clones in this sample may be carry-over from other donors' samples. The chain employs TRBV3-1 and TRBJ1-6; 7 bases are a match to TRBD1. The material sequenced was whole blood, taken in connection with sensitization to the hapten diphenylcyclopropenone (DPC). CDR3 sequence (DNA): TGTGCCAGCAGTCGAGACAGGGTGGCCTCTATACCCCTCCACTTT. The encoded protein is CASSRDRVASIPLHF.